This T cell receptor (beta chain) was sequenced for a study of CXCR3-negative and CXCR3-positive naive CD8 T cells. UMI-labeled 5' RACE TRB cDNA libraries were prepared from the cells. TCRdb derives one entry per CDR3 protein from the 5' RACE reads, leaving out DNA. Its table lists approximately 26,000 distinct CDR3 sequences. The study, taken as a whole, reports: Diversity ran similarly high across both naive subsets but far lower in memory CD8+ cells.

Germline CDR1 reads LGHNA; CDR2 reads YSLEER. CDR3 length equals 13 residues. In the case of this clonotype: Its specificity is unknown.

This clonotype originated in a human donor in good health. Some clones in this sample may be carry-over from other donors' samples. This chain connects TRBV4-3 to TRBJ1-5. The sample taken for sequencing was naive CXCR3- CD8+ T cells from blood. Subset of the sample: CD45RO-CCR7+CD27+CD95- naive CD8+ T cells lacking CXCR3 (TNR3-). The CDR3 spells CASSQGPNQPQHF.